The 31 T cell receptor beta chains below come from one sample, sequenced in a study of T cell responses to AZD1222 COVID-19 vaccine. TCRdb keeps only in-frame clones here, not all; method: immunoSEQ multiplex PCR. The sample carries around 120,000 clones, around 89% recorded once. Sample: peripheral blood, taken on day 0 of AZD1222 vaccination. All receptors derive from an adult in good health.

The chain recombines TRBV5-6 with TRBJ1-6, with D unresolved. The CDR3 sequence is 12 residues long. Germline CDR1 reads SGHDT; CDR2 reads YYEEEE. V was pared by 6 bases and J by 8 bases, with 9 bases between. CDR3 sequence reads: CASNHRDSPLHF. The CDR3 DNA reads TGTGCCAGCAACCACCGGGATTCACCCCTCCACTTT.

This clone was counted a few times. The chain joins TRBV6-5 to TRBJ1-1, with D uncertain. CDR1 and CDR2 from the germline V gene are MNHEY and SVGAGI. The CDR3 has 15 amino acids. V was trimmed by 0 bases and J by 4 bases, leaving 12 bases between them. CDR3 DNA: TGTGCCAGCAGTTACTCGACGGAACGGGGCACTGAAGCTTTCTTT. It translates to CASSYSTERGTEAFF.

CDR3 amino acids: CASSLEGYGYTF. In DNA form, the CDR3 reads TGCGCCAGCAGCTTGGAGGGGTATGGCTACACCTTC. This sequence joins TRBV5-1 and TRBJ1-2; TRBD1 might be the D (5 bases). V lost 0 bases and J lost 5, with 5 bases in between. The CDR3 is 12 amino acids. Germline CDR1 SGHRS, CDR2 YFSETQ.

The genes are TRBV7-9 and TRBJ1-3; maybe TRBD1 (5 bases). Looked up from germline, CDR1 is SEHNR and CDR2 is FQNEAQ (reference sequence). V was cut by 4 bases and J by 0 bases, with 13 bases left in between. The CDR3 is 16 residues long. CDR3 in DNA: TGTGCCAGCAGCTACTCTAGACAGAGCTCTGGAAACACCATATATTTT. As protein: CASSYSRQSSGNTIYF.

This clone showed up just once. This chain uses TRBV2 with TRBJ1-2; D not certain. Trimming left V 2 bases short and J 5 bases short, with 12 bases between. Germline-derived CDR1 and CDR2 are SNHLY and FYNNEI. The CDR3 runs 14 residues. The chain's CDR3 is CASSESQDFYGYTF. Written as DNA, the CDR3 is TGTGCCAGCAGTGAAAGCCAGGACTTTTATGGCTACACCTTC.

This clone was recorded a few times. The chain carries TRBV28 and TRBJ1-3; D remains unclear. The CDR3 has 12 residues. The V end lost 1 base, the J end lost 10 bases, and 8 bases lay between the germline ends. Germline CDR1 and CDR2: MDHEN and SYDVKM. The CDR3, as DNA: TGTGCCAGCAGTTTATCTACCTCAACCATATATTTT. Its protein product is CASSLSTSTIYF.

This sequence joins TRBV13 and TRBJ2-1, with 11 positions matching TRBD2. The CDR3 loop spans 15 amino acids. With V trimmed by 5 bases and J by 5 bases, 5 bases remained unmatched. Per the germline V gene, CDR1 is PRHDT and CDR2 is FYEKMQ (reference sequence). As DNA, the CDR3 is TGTGCCAGCAGCCCGGGACTAGCGGATAACAATGAGCAGTTCTTC. Protein: CASSPGLADNNEQFF.

The V call is TRBV19, the J call TRBJ1-2, with TRBD1 as a possible D gene (5 bases). This CDR3 is 18 amino acids long. Germline assignment: CDR1 LNHDA and CDR2 SQIVND (reference sequence). V lost 2 bases and J lost 2, with 21 bases in between. The CDR3 sequence is CASSIILTRMTENYGYTF. CDR3 nucleotide sequence: TGTGCCAGTAGTATAATACTAACACGAATGACAGAGAACTATGGCTACACCTTC.

The V call is TRBV4-3, the J call TRBJ2-1; 7 nucleotides agree with TRBD1. This CDR3 region has 15 residues. The trim removed 1 base at V and 8 bases at J, leaving 8 bases unmatched. Germline values: CDR1 LGHNA, CDR2 YSLEER. The CDR3 reads CASSQGFDRVHEQFF. In nucleotides, the CDR3 is TGCGCCAGCAGCCAAGGGTTTGACAGGGTGCATGAGCAGTTCTTC.

On this clone itself: Other DNA sequences within the sample encode an identical CDR3. This chain uses TRBV6-1 with TRBJ2-5, with TRBD2 matching 11 bases. The CDR3 is 15 residues long. Germline CDR1 and CDR2: MNHNS and SASEGT. Trimming removed 2 bases from V and 1 base from J; junction bases left unmatched: 0. CDR3 coding DNA: TGTGCCAGCAGTGAACTAGCGGGGGGCCAAGAGACCCAGTACTTC. Residues: CASSELAGGQETQYF.

This rearrangement joins TRBV6-5 to TRBJ1-4; D gene uncertain. V lost 6 bases to trimming and J lost 0 bases, with 5 bases between them. This CDR3 has 13 amino acids. Germline lookup yields CDR1 MNHEY and CDR2 SVGAGI. The CDR3 spells CASSATTNEKLFF. The DNA of the CDR3 is TGTGCCAGCAGCGCTACAACTAATGAAAAACTGTTTTTT.

The chain has TRBV6-6 and TRBJ1-2; D unclear. CDR1 is MNHNY and CDR2 is SVGAGI in the germline V gene (reference sequence). V shed 0 bases and J shed 6 bases, with 11 bases lying between them. The CDR3 sequence is 14 residues long. CDR3 region: CASSYSVGVNGYTF. CDR3 DNA sequence: TGTGCCAGCAGTTACTCGGTAGGCGTTAATGGCTACACCTTC.

The chain is built from TRBV9 and TRBJ2-2; no firm D call. Germline V gives CDR1 SGDLS, CDR2 YYNGEE. CDR3 length equals 14 residues. V dropped 0 bases and J dropped 5 bases, with 8 bases sitting between them. CDR3 coding DNA: TGTGCCAGCAGCGTAGAAGTGGGGACCGGGGAGCTGTTTTTT. The encoded protein is CASSVEVGTGELFF. The full variable domain, in which reference TRBV9 and TRBJ2-2 provide the parts outside the CDR3, is DSGVTQTPKHLITATGQRVTLRCSPRSGDLSVYWYQQSLDQGLQFLIQYYNGEERAKGNILERFSAQQFPDLHSELNLSSLELGDSALYFCASSVEVGTGELFFGEGSRLTVL.

The chain carries TRBV15 and TRBJ2-5; D gene unclear. This CDR3 has 13 residues. V dropped 0 bases and J dropped 1 base, with 3 bases sitting between them. Germline CDR1 is LNHNV and CDR2 is YYDKDF (reference sequence). The CDR3 nucleotides are TGTGCCACCAGCAGAGATCGCCAAGAGACCCAGTACTTC. Translated: CATSRDRQETQYF.

V and J are TRBV7-2 and TRBJ2-7; 8 positions match TRBD2. Per germline, CDR1 SGHTA and CDR2 FQGNSA. Trimming at V came to 2 bases and at J to 5 bases, leaving 17 bases not matched to a gene. This CDR3 is 18 amino acids long. CDR3 in DNA: TGTGCCAGCAGCTTATGGCCGGGGGGGCCAGGGTATCACGACGAGCAGTACTTC. Residues: CASSLWPGGPGYHDEQYF.

The chain has TRBV5-6 and TRBJ2-3; TRBD2 aligns across 8 bases. The germline CDR1 and CDR2 sequences are SGHDT and YYEEEE. CDR3 length equals 16 residues. V lost 4 bases and J lost 2; bases outside the gene matches: 9. CDR3 protein: CASSPRWRGATDTQYF. The DNA for the CDR3 is TGTGCCAGCAGCCCCCGGTGGCGGGGGGCCACAGATACGCAGTATTTT.

The V and J genes are TRBV7-6 and TRBJ2-5, with no clear D. The CDR3 extends over 11 amino acids. The V gene lost 4 bases and the J gene lost 5 bases, with 5 bases spanning the gap. Germline lookup yields CDR1 SGHVS and CDR2 FNYEAQ. The CDR3 sequence is CASSSRETQYF. In DNA, the CDR3 is TGTGCCAGCAGCTCGCGGGAGACCCAGTACTTC.

This chain connects TRBV20-1 to TRBJ1-2; D call uncertain. V lost 3 bases, J lost 8 bases, and 10 bases lay in between. The CDR3 covers 11 residues. Per the germline V gene, CDR1 is DFQATT and CDR2 is SNEGSKA (reference sequence). CDR3 sequence: CSASSGIGYTF. The CDR3 DNA reads as TGCAGTGCTAGTTCTGGGATAGGCTACACCTTC.

The J gene is TRBJ1-1, the V gene TRBV28, with TRBD1 as a possible D gene (6 bases). Trimming took 3 bases from V and 5 from J, leaving 13 bases between them. Per germline, CDR1 MDHEN and CDR2 SYDVKM. This CDR3 is 14 amino acids long. CDR3 region: CASSLGGRRTEAFF. The CDR3 DNA sequence: TGTGCCAGCAGTTTGGGGGGGCGTCGAACTGAAGCTTTCTTT.

The rearrangement links TRBV18 to TRBJ2-7; possibly TRBD1 for D (6 bases). The length of the CDR3 is 14 residues. Trimming stripped 4 bases from V and 6 bases from J, with 16 bases between. Looked up from germline, CDR1 is KGHSH and CDR2 is LQKENI. CDR3 sequence (DNA): TGTGCCAGCTCACGAGAACAGGGAGCTTCCGAGCAGTACTTC. This sequence encodes CASSREQGASEQYF.

Details on this clone: The identical CDR3 is also encoded by other nucleotide sequences in the sample. The V call is TRBV6-4, the J call TRBJ2-3; 9 bases are a match to TRBD1. CDR1 and CDR2 from the germline V gene are MRHNA and SNTAGT. The CDR3 length is 15 residues. The V segment lost 0 bases and the J segment 4 bases; nucleotides outside the gene matches: 2. This CDR3 is CASSDSRQGADTQYF. The CDR3 DNA reads as TGTGCCAGCAGTGACTCAAGACAGGGGGCAGATACGCAGTATTTT.

This clone was found once. J is TRBJ2-5 and V is TRBV6-5; D gene uncertain. The CDR3 is 13 residues long. Germline assignment: CDR1 MNHEY and CDR2 SVGAGI. The ends were cut back, 10 bases at V and 5 bases at J, with 17 bases in the middle. CDR3 loop: CATSPTHTETQYF. The CDR3 DNA follows: TGTGCCACTTCGCCGACACACACCGAGACCCAGTACTTC.

The chain links TRBV24-1 to TRBJ1-2; no clear D gene. V lost 2 bases to trimming and J lost 4 bases, with 7 bases between them. The CDR3 runs 13 residues. Germline V CDR1 and CDR2: KGHDR, SFDVKD. CDR3 amino acids: CATSDSDSYGYTF. CDR3 sequence (DNA): TGTGCCACCAGTGATTCCGATAGCTATGGCTACACCTTC.

The gene calls are TRBV2 and TRBJ1-1, with D possibly being TRBD1 (6 bases). CDR3 size: 13 residues. V lost 7 bases and J lost 2, with 11 bases in between. CDR1 is SNHLY and CDR2 is FYNNEI in the germline V gene. The CDR3 sequence is CASNEQGNTEAFF. In nucleotides, the CDR3 is TGTGCCAGCAACGAACAGGGTAACACTGAAGCTTTCTTT.

The chain uses TRBV21-1 and TRBJ2-7; TRBD2, the table's D call, was not compared with the DNA. TRBV21-1 is assigned pseudogene status. This CDR3 has 14 residues. Here the CDR3 DNA reads TGTGCCAGCTGCCTATCTGGTTCTACCTACGAGCAGTACTTC. It is translated as CASCLSGSTYEQYF.

The rearrangement links TRBV29-1 to TRBJ1-5, with TRBD1 matching 8 bases. The CDR3 has 13 amino acids. The V segment lost 7 bases and the J segment 2 bases; nucleotides outside the gene matches: 4. Germline CDR1 reads SQVTM; CDR2 reads ANQGSEA. The CDR3 reads CSGGQGGNQPQHF. The CDR3 DNA is TGCAGCGGCGGACAGGGAGGCAATCAGCCCCAGCATTTT.

The rearrangement uses TRBV29-1 and TRBJ2-7; D gene uncertain. Germline CDR1 SQVTM, CDR2 ANQGSEA. This CDR3 has 13 residues. Deletions cut 5 bases from V and 4 bases from J, with 15 bases between. The CDR3 reads CSVREGFRYEQYF. The CDR3 DNA follows: TGCAGCGTTAGAGAAGGGTTCCGATACGAGCAGTACTTC.

This sequence joins TRBV10-3 and TRBJ2-5; possible D gene TRBD2, 5 bases. This CDR3 has 13 residues. V was clipped by 3 bases and J by 5 bases, with 10 bases between them. Germline V CDR1 and CDR2: ENHRY, SYGVKD. The CDR3 bases are TGTGCCATCAGTGACGGGGTTATGGAGACCCAGTACTTC. As protein: CAISDGVMETQYF.

The chain couples TRBV6-2 or TRBV6-3 to TRBJ1-5; 11 bases line up with TRBD1. CDR1 and CDR2 (germline): MNHEY, SVGEGT. Germline trimming cut 5 bases from V and 4 bases from J; bases unmatched to any gene: 13. The CDR3 sequence is 18 residues long. The CDR3 loop reads CASSPGAGQGARNQPQHF. The DNA for the CDR3 is TGTGCCAGCAGTCCCGGGGCCGGACAGGGGGCCAGAAATCAGCCCCAGCATTTT.

This chain joins TRBV2 and TRBJ1-3; D may be TRBD1 (5 bases). Germline V CDR1 and CDR2: SNHLY, FYNNEI. The V gene lost 4 bases and the J gene lost 0 bases, with 13 bases spanning the gap. The length of the CDR3 is 16 residues. The CDR3 loop is CASSVVRGPSGNTIYF. The CDR3, as DNA: TGTGCCAGCAGTGTGGTACGGGGCCCCTCTGGAAACACCATATATTTT.

This clone was recorded once. The V and J genes are TRBV19 and TRBJ2-7, with D possibly being TRBD1 (6 bases). Germline V gene lookup returns CDR1 LNHDA and CDR2 SQIVND (reference sequence). The CDR3 covers 13 residues. V was clipped by 1 base and J by 6 bases, with 10 bases between them. Here the CDR3 reads CASSIGNRAEQYF. As DNA, the CDR3 is TGTGCCAGTAGTATAGGTAACAGGGCCGAGCAGTACTTC.